The next 32 T cell receptor beta chains were all read from a single sample in a study of vaccination and CD4 T cells after COVID-19. Antigens for these TCRs are unknown. Treatment: approximately 11-day PBMC culture with coronavirus spike peptide pools or control peptides (ViraFEST assay). With the Oncomine TCR Beta short-read assay, DNA from cultured CD4+ T cells was sequenced. TCRdb re-analysed the PCR reads in MiXCR, keeping a single row per CDR3 protein. The profile covers around 20,000 distinct CDR3 sequences, with approximately 49% appearing a single time and roughly 4.5% taken by the ten largest. The sample consisted of CD4+ T cells from blood, cultured in vitro. The receptors derive from a human donor who had recovered from COVID-19.

The J gene is TRBJ1-6, the V gene TRBV3-1; D is ambiguous. Trimming stripped 8 bases from V and 9 bases from J, with 17 bases between. The CDR3 contains 14 residues. Looked up from germline, CDR1 is LGHDT and CDR2 is YNNKEL (reference sequence). In DNA, the CDR3 is TGTGCCAGCGGCGTTTCGGGATATTTTTCACCCCTCCACTTT. Translation: CASGVSGYFSPLHF.

The genes are TRBV7-2 and TRBJ2-1, with TRBD2 matching 8 bases. The CDR3 length is 15 residues. Germline V gene data show CDR1 as SGHTA and CDR2 as FQGNSA. The trim removed 5 bases at V and 4 bases at J, leaving 7 bases unmatched. The CDR3 sequence is CASSLSGGGYNEQFF. For the CDR3, the DNA is TGTGCCAGCAGCCTAAGCGGGGGAGGGTACAATGAGCAGTTCTTC.

This chain connects TRBV6-1 to TRBJ2-5, with 8 nucleotides matching TRBD2. The CDR3 contains 13 residues. With 8 bases clipped from V and 5 bases from J, the junction kept 7 bases outside the gene matches. Germline V gene lookup returns CDR1 MNHNS and CDR2 SASEGT. In DNA, the CDR3 is TGTGCCAGCCGGGCGGGGGGACGGGAGACCCAGTACTTC. As protein: CASRAGGRETQYF.

The V gene is TRBV28, the J gene TRBJ1-4; the match to TRBD1 covers 8 bases. This CDR3 comprises 14 residues. The V and J ends lost 5 bases and 11 bases, in that order; junction bases with no gene match: 10. Germline CDR1 is MDHEN and CDR2 is SYDVKM. This CDR3 is CASSPSYTGGKLFF. DNA for the CDR3: TGTGCCAGCAGTCCCTCTTACACAGGGGGGAAACTGTTTTTT. The full variable domain, completed using reference TRBV28 and TRBJ1-4, is DVKVTQSSRYLVKRTGEKVFLECVQDMDHENMFWYRQDPGLGLRLIYFSYDVKMKEKGDIPEGYSVSREKKERFSLILESASTNQTSMYLCASSPSYTGGKLFFGSGTQLSVL.

The chain links TRBV11-3 to TRBJ2-3, with no clear D. Trimming cost V 2 bases and J 6 bases, with 15 bases left between them. The germline gives CDR1 SGHNT, CDR2 YENEEA. This CDR3 spans 15 amino acids. The CDR3 DNA is TGTGCCAGCAGCTTAATTTCCGGGTTCGGGGATACGCAGTATTTT. It specifies CASSLISGFGDTQYF. Variable domain in full (rest from reference TRBV11-3 and TRBJ2-3): EAGVVQSPRYKIIEKKQPVAFWCNPISGHNTLYWYLQNLGQGPELLIRYENEEAVDDSQLPKDRFSAERLKGVDSTLKIQPAELGDSAVYLCASSLISGFGDTQYFGPGTRLTVL.

The chain links TRBV7-3 to TRBJ2-2; D is possibly TRBD2 (6 bases). Per the germline V gene, CDR1 is SGHTA and CDR2 is FQGTGA. This CDR3 comprises 15 residues. V lost 3 bases, J lost 4 bases, and 12 bases lay in between. CDR3 nucleotide sequence: TGTGCCAGCAGCTTGGGGGGATCTACCACCGGGGAGCTGTTTTTT. This sequence encodes CASSLGGSTTGELFF.

This clonotype has more than one count but fewer than ten. The gene calls are TRBV6-1 and TRBJ1-5, with D maybe TRBD1 (5 bases). Germline CDR1 MNHNS, CDR2 SASEGT. V lost 10 bases and J lost 0, with 16 bases in between. CDR3 length: 15 amino acids. CDR3 DNA: TGTGCCACCTCCCCATTCAGGGCTAGCAATCAGCCCCAGCATTTT. Its protein product is CATSPFRASNQPQHF.

This clonotype was seen a handful of times. The genes are TRBV6-1 and TRBJ1-2, with 8 positions matching TRBD1. This CDR3 has 15 amino acids. V shed 10 bases, J shed 8 bases, and the junction held 18 bases outside the gene matches. Germline-derived CDR1 and CDR2 are MNHNS and SASEGT. DNA for the CDR3: TGTGCCACCGGGGTTCGGACAGGGAGCTTGGGGGGCTACACCTTC. Protein sequence: CATGVRTGSLGGYTF.

V usage is TRBV7-9 and J usage is TRBJ1-2, with D perhaps TRBD1 (5 bases). The CDR3 loop spans 14 amino acids. Trimming cost V 3 bases and J 7 bases, with 15 bases left between them. CDR1 and CDR2 (germline): SEHNR, FQNEAQ (reference sequence). The CDR3 spells CASSLSRASGGYTF. CDR3 nucleotide sequence: TGTGCCAGCAGCTTGAGCAGGGCGTCGGGTGGCTACACCTTC. Drawing the rest from reference TRBV7-9 and TRBJ1-2, the complete variable domain is DTGVSQNPRHKITKRGQNVTFRCDPISEHNRLYWYRQTLGQGPEFLTYFQNEAQLEKSRLLSDRFSAERPKGSFSTLEIQRTEQGDSAMYLCASSLSRASGGYTFGSGTRLTVV.

This clonotype was seen a few times. The V call is TRBV5-4, the J call TRBJ1-1; a weak D match, TRBD1 (5 bases). Germline CDR1 and CDR2: SGHNT and YYREEE (reference sequence). Between the trimmed V and J ends, which lost 1 base and 4 bases, there was a span of 17 bases. CDR3 length: 16 amino acids. The CDR3 nucleotides read TGTGCCAGCAGCTTGATGTCCGGCGGGAGGGGCACTGAAGCTTTCTTT. Translating gives CASSLMSGGRGTEAFF.

The genes are TRBV7-2 and TRBJ2-7; D uncertain. This CDR3 has 15 residues. V was clipped by 4 bases and J by 3 bases, with 16 bases between them. The V gene's germline CDR1 is SGHTA and CDR2 FQGNSA. The CDR3 bases are TGTGCCAGCAGCTGGTTGGAGCAGTCTTACTACGAGCAGTACTTC. Translated: CASSWLEQSYYEQYF.

This clonotype was recorded only once. The CDR3 here is CASSAQYSNQPQHF. The CDR3 DNA is TGTGCCAGCAGTGCACAGTATAGCAATCAGCCCCAGCATTTT. The genes are TRBV6-4 and TRBJ1-5; D not certain. CDR3 length: 14 amino acids. V lost 4 bases, J lost 0 bases, and 7 bases lay in between. Germline V lookup: CDR1 MRHNA, CDR2 SNTAGT.

V usage is TRBV18 and J usage is TRBJ1-1; D possibly corresponds to TRBD1 (6 bases). CDR3 size: 16 residues. CDR1 and CDR2 (germline): KGHSH, LQKENI. The V gene lost 0 bases and the J gene lost 0 bases, with 11 bases spanning the gap. CDR3 in DNA: TGTGCCAGCTCACCACCGACAGGAATGATGAACACTGAAGCTTTCTTT. Its translation is CASSPPTGMMNTEAFF.

This clonotype was seen a few times. The CDR3 DNA reads TGCAGTGCTAGTTACAAACAGGAGAAAGCTTTCTTT. It is translated as CSASYKQEKAFF. The V gene is TRBV20-1, the J gene TRBJ1-1; D perhaps matches TRBD1 (5 bases). The CDR3 is made up of 12 amino acids. Germline V gene sequence: CDR1 DFQATT, CDR2 SNEGSKA (reference sequence). V dropped 3 bases and J dropped 9 bases, with 14 bases sitting between them.

This clonotype was seen a handful of times. Here the CDR3 DNA reads TGTGCCAGCGGCCAAAGGACAGGAGGGGATCAGCCCCAGCATTTT. Amino acid sequence: CASGQRTGGDQPQHF. V usage is TRBV2 and J usage is TRBJ1-5; 7 bases line up with TRBD1. Trimming at V came to 8 bases and at J to 5 bases, leaving 12 bases not matched to a gene. Germline V CDR1 and CDR2: SNHLY, FYNNEI. CDR3 size: 15 residues.

The genes are TRBV7-2 and TRBJ2-5; a possible D gene is TRBD1 (5 bases). The CDR3 loop spans 14 amino acids. Germline CDR1 reads SGHTA; CDR2 reads FQGNSA. Trimming took 5 bases from V and 0 from J, leaving 10 bases between them. The chain's CDR3 is CASSPARDQETQYF. Here the CDR3 DNA reads TGTGCCAGCAGCCCTGCCAGGGACCAAGAGACCCAGTACTTC. Full variable domain (rest looked up from reference TRBV7-2 and TRBJ2-5): GAGVSQSPSNKVTEKGKDVELRCDPISGHTALYWYRQSLGQGLEFLIYFQGNSAPDKSGLPSDRFSAERTGGSVSTLTIQRTQQEDSAVYLCASSPARDQETQYFGPGTRLLVL.

This clonotype was seen a single time. J is TRBJ2-6 and V is TRBV6-5, with unresolved D. This CDR3 contains 14 residues. Trimming removed 4 bases at V and 4 bases at J, with 8 bases between. Germline CDR1 is MNHEY and CDR2 is SVGAGI. This chain's CDR3 is CASSSSWGANVLTF. Here the CDR3 DNA reads TGTGCCAGCAGTTCATCCTGGGGGGCCAACGTCCTGACTTTC.

The rearrangement uses TRBV10-3 and TRBJ2-7; 10 bases map to TRBD2. Germline CDR1 reads ENHRY; CDR2 reads SYGVKD. V shed 6 bases, J shed 2 bases, and the junction held 4 bases outside the gene matches. CDR3 length equals 14 residues. The CDR3 region has the DNA TGTGCCATCAGGCTAGCGGGGGATACCTACGAGCAGTACTTC. Amino acids: CAIRLAGDTYEQYF.

There are a few counts of this clonotype. In nucleotides, the CDR3 is TGTGCCAGCAGCGAGACAGGTCCCCCTTTTAGCTACACCTTC. It yields the protein CASSETGPPFSYTF. The genes are TRBV2 and TRBJ1-2; D perhaps matches TRBD1 (6 bases). In germline, CDR1 is SNHLY, CDR2 FYNNEI. Trimming took 6 bases from V and 9 from J, leaving 20 bases between them. CDR3 length equals 14 residues.

V usage is TRBV16 and J usage is TRBJ2-4; D is unresolved. The CDR3 is 16 amino acids. V lost 3 bases to trimming and J lost 0 bases, with 12 bases between them. Germline V gives CDR1 KGHSY, CDR2 FQNENV. Here the CDR3 DNA reads TGTGCCAGCAGCCAGGACGGAAGATTAGCCAAAAACATTCAGTACTTC. Translation gives CASSQDGRLAKNIQYF.

V and J are TRBV6-1 and TRBJ1-2; D is perhaps TRBD1 (6 bases). Looked up from germline, CDR1 is MNHNS and CDR2 is SASEGT. The CDR3 length is 15 residues. Trimming pared 6 bases from V and 3 bases from J, leaving 17 bases between. The CDR3 spells CASRVQGPGDYGYTF. CDR3 in DNA: TGTGCCAGCAGAGTCCAGGGGCCGGGGGACTATGGCTACACCTTC.

The gene calls are TRBV7-6 and TRBJ2-2, with unresolved D. Trimming left V 0 bases short and J 0 bases short, with 8 bases between. CDR3 length: 16 residues. CDR1 and CDR2 from the germline V gene are SGHVS and FNYEAQ. The CDR3 loop is CASSLAAPPNTGELFF. CDR3 coding DNA: TGTGCCAGCAGCTTAGCGGCCCCGCCGAACACCGGGGAGCTGTTTTTT.

This clonotype was counted only a few times. The rearrangement joins TRBV6-1 to TRBJ2-5; TRBD2 matches 8 bases. Looked up from germline, CDR1 is MNHNS and CDR2 is SASEGT. After removal of 7 bases from V and 5 bases from J, the junction contained 12 bases not matched to a gene. The CDR3 extends over 15 amino acids. CDR3 in amino acids: CASKGSGGSLETQYF. The CDR3 DNA is TGTGCCAGCAAGGGAAGCGGGGGAAGTTTGGAGACCCAGTACTTC.

This clonotype was counted between two and nine times. The rearrangement joins TRBV20-1 to TRBJ2-2, with D tentatively TRBD1 (6 bases). Per the germline V gene, CDR1 is DFQATT and CDR2 is SNEGSKA (reference sequence). This CDR3 has 13 amino acids. V lost 2 bases and J lost 6, with 10 bases in between. The CDR3 sequence: CSARRQGSGELFF. CDR3 DNA: TGCAGTGCTAGAAGGCAGGGGTCCGGGGAGCTGTTTTTT.

The V gene is TRBV7-2, the J gene TRBJ1-5; 11 bases line up with TRBD1. The CDR3 is made up of 15 amino acids. The junction had 3 bases not matched to a gene; V was cut back by 4 bases and J by 4 bases. Germline V gene lookup returns CDR1 SGHTA and CDR2 FQGNSA. In DNA form, the CDR3 reads TGTGCCAGCAGCTGGGACAGGGGGGTGAATCAGCCCCAGCATTTT. Residues: CASSWDRGVNQPQHF.

A few counts support this clonotype. The gene calls are TRBV20-1 and TRBJ2-1; 13 bases align to TRBD2. This CDR3 spans 16 amino acids. Germline V lookup: CDR1 DFQATT, CDR2 SNEGSKA (reference sequence). The ends lost 5 bases at V and 9 bases at J; junction bases unmatched: 13. The CDR3 is CSAHPGLAGPGSEQFF. The CDR3 region has the DNA TGCAGTGCTCACCCGGGACTAGCGGGACCTGGGAGTGAGCAGTTCTTC.

The rearrangement joins TRBV12-5 to TRBJ1-1, with TRBD1 as a possible D gene (6 bases). Trimming removed 5 bases from V and 0 bases from J, with 13 bases in between. Germline assignment: CDR1 LGHNT and CDR2 FRNRAP. CDR3 length: 15 amino acids. The CDR3 coding sequence is TGTGCTAGTGGTCCTCCCAGGGGACTGAACACTGAAGCTTTCTTT. This gives the protein CASGPPRGLNTEAFF.

The V and J genes are TRBV15 and TRBJ1-6; unclear D gene. Trimming pared 3 bases from V and 10 bases from J, leaving 7 bases between. CDR1 and CDR2 from the germline V gene are LNHNV and YYDKDF (reference sequence). The CDR3 is made up of 12 amino acids. The CDR3 is CATSRGDSPLHF. CDR3 sequence (DNA): TGTGCCACCAGCAGGGGAGACTCACCCCTCCACTTT.

The CDR3 coding sequence is TGTGCCAGCAGCGGGACATCCTATAGCAATCAGCCCCAGCATTTT. Translated: CASSGTSYSNQPQHF. The V and J genes are TRBV2 and TRBJ1-5; D may be TRBD1 (6 bases). The ends were cut back, 6 bases at V and 0 bases at J, with 12 bases in the middle. Germline CDR1 is SNHLY and CDR2 is FYNNEI. The CDR3 has 15 residues.

This clonotype has more than one count but fewer than ten. The rearrangement links TRBV6-2 or TRBV6-3 to TRBJ1-2, with a possible D match to TRBD1 (6 bases). The V end was cut by 4 bases, the J end by 4 bases, with 13 bases between. CDR1 MNHEY and CDR2 SVGEGT come from the germline V gene. This CDR3 is built from 14 residues. CDR3 nucleotides: TGTGCCAGCAGTTTACAGGACAGCATCTATGGCTACACCTTC. Translating gives CASSLQDSIYGYTF.

The CDR3 region is CSARGGYEQYF. The DNA of the CDR3 is TGCAGTGCTAGGGGGGGCTACGAGCAGTACTTC. The chain combines TRBV20-1 with TRBJ2-7; D is possibly TRBD2 (6 bases). The CDR3 covers 11 residues. V gave up 3 bases and J gave up 3 bases, with 6 bases separating them. The germline V gene has CDR1 DFQATT and CDR2 SNEGSKA (reference sequence).

The V call is TRBV5-4, the J call TRBJ2-3; D possibly corresponds to TRBD1 (6 bases). V was shortened by 5 bases and J by 5 bases, with 21 bases between the two germline ends. The germline V gene encodes CDR1 SGHNT and CDR2 YYREEE (reference sequence). The length of the CDR3 is 16 residues. The CDR3 protein is CASRRAGTTYKDTQYF. The CDR3 DNA follows: TGTGCCAGCAGACGAGCCGGGACAACTTATAAAGATACGCAGTATTTT.